The entry below describes one T cell receptor beta chain. Its cognate antigen has yet to be identified. There are no base qualities to consult, and no much larger clone falls within one base. In light of the paper, this sample's time point label describes: baseline before first vaccination. Vaccinee samples came from UK trials COV001 and COV002, including a single-blind randomized controlled phase 2/3 trial of AZD1222 (ChAdOx1 nCoV-19) in healthy adults. For TCRbeta chain sequencing, PBMC samples were collected from trial participants at day 0 and at day 28 after the second dose. The CDR3 regions of human TCRbeta chains were analyzed by immunosequencing. The paper's data handling went like this. Repertoire TCRs were matched against a reference library of SARS-CoV-2-specific TCRs generated with the MIRA antigen-specificity platform. Breadth meant the fraction of unique TCRs that were SARS-CoV-2-associated, whereas depth meant the fraction of total T cells that were SARS-CoV-2-associated. Each spike-specific TCR was assigned to its reactive spike region and to a CD4 or CD8 class using the MIRA data. Log10-transformed breadth and depth values were compared by one-way ANOVA with Sidak's multiple comparisons tests. TCRdb mirrors the immuneACCESS table, restricted to in-frame sequences. Some clones are absent from its copies; in checked studies, under half trace to an unresolved V gene, and the reason for the others is unknown. The V and J calls and the clone size are those of that table, but D and trimming were determined from the DNA. The sample records roughly 93,000 clones, 90% of which are singletons. The ten largest make up approximately 24% of the sample.

This specimen belongs to a study of T cell responses to AZD1222 COVID-19 vaccine (dated by TCRdb to about 2021). As for the study more broadly: AZD1222 recipients given second doses at about 4 weeks or at about 12 weeks were pooled, since spike-specific TCR depth and breadth were not found to differ between the two schedules. A total of 233 trial participants underwent TCR sequencing, of whom 207 received two doses of AZD1222 and about 25 received two doses of the MenACWY control vaccine. Trial participants were enrolled by age into 18-55, 56-69 and 70-plus year subgroups, with about 150, 27 and 61 TCR-sequenced participants respectively. What the work shows at the level of the full study, not this receptor alone: Vaccine-associated CD4 TCRs spanned the whole spike protein, with dominant responses in regions 160-218 and 743-854. Because no samples from the day 14 peak response were available, repertoires could be characterized only after the peak T cell response. Reportedly, close to half of the unique spike-specific TCRs recognized epitopes lying outside the regions that are mutated in the B.1.351 and B.1.1.7 variants. Spike-specific TCR breadth and depth rose significantly after two AZD1222 doses compared with day 0 and with MenACWY recipients. The 56-69-year group was small, and its depth increase did not reach significance, likely because of low power. Most participants were white British and females outnumbered males, and the authors suggested that clonal diversity may have been underestimated. Conclusions about previously exposed vaccinees were limited because only a handful of AZD1222 recipients were SARS-CoV-2 seropositive at baseline.

Inclusive of the bounding cysteine and phenylalanine, the CDR3 is 13 residues long. The read is trimmed to its CDR3 DNA, 39 bases read in frame from base 1. V is pared back by 5 bases and J by 7 bases, with 11 bases lying between the germline termini. CDR1 and CDR2, per the germline V gene (reference sequence), are SEHNR and FQNEAQ. This receptor was identified in an adult in good health. This receptor chain uses TRBV7-9 and TRBJ1-4; the D gene is perhaps TRBD1, from 5 matching bases. The sequences come from peripheral blood, collected on day 0 of AZD1222 vaccination. The sequenced DNA is TGTGCCAGCAGCCCAAGGGGTACTGAAAAACTGTTTTTT. It translates to CASSPRGTEKLFF.